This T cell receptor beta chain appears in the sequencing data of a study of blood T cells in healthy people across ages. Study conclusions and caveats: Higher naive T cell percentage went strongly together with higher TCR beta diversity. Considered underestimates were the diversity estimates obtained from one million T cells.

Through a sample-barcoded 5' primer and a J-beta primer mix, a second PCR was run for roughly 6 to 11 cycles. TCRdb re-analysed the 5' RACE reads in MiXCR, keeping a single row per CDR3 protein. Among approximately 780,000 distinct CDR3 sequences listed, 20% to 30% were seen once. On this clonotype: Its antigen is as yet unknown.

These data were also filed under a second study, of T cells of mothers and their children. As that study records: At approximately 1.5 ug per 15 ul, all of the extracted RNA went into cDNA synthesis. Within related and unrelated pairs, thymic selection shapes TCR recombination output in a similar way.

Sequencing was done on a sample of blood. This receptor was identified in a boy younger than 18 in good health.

The CDR3 loop is CASSYAESGANVLTF. The DNA for the CDR3 is TGTGCCAGCAGTTACGCGGAATCTGGGGCCAACGTCCTGACTTTC. The chain employs TRBV6-5 and TRBJ2-6; D is uncertain. Trimming pared 2 bases from V and 1 base from J, leaving 6 bases between. The germline gives CDR1 MNHEY, CDR2 SVGAGI. The CDR3 has 15 residues.